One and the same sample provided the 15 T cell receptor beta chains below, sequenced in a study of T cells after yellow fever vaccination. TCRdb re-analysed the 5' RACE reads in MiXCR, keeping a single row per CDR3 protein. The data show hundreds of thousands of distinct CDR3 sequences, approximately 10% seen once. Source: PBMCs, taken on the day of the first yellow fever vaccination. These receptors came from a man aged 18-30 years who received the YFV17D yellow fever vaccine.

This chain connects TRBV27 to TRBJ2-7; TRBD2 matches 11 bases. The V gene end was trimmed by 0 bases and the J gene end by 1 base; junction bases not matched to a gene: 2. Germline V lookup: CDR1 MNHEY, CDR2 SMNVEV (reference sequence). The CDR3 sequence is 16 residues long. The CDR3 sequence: CASSLSTSGVSYEQYF. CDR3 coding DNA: TGTGCCAGCAGTTTATCGACTAGCGGGGTGTCCTACGAGCAGTACTTC.

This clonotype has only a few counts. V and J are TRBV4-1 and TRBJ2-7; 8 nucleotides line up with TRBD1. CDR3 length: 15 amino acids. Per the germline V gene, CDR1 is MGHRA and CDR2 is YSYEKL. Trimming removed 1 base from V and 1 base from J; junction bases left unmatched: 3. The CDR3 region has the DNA TGCGCCAGCAGCCAAGGACAGGGGCAGTCCTACGAGCAGTACTTC. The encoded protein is CASSQGQGQSYEQYF.

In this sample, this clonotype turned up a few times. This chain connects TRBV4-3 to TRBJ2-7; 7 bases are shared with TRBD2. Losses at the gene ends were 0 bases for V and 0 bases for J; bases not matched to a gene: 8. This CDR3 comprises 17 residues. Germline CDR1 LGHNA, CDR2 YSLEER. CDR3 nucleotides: TGCGCCAGCAGCCAAGAATCTAGCGGAGCCTTCTCCTACGAGCAGTACGTC. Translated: CASSQESSGAFSYEQYV.

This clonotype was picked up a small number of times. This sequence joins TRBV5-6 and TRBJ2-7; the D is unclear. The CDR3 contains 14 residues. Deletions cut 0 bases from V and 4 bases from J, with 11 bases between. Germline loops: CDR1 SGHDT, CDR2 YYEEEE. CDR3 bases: TGTGCCAGCAGCTTGGATTCGAAGGGTTACGAGCAGTACTTC. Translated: CASSLDSKGYEQYF. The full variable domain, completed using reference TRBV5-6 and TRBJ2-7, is DAGVTQSPTHLIKTRGQQVTLRCSPKSGHDTVSWYQQALGQGPQFIFQYYEEEERQRGNFPDRFSGHQFPNYSSELNVNALLLGDSALYLCASSLDSKGYEQYFGPGTRLTVT.

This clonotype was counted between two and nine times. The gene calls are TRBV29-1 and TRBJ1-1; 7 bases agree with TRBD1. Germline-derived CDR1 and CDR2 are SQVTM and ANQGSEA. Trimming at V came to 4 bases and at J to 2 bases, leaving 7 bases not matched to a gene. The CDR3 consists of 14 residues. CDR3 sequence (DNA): TGCAGCGTTGGTTCAGGGGGAATAAACACTGAAGCTTTCTTT. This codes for CSVGSGGINTEAFF.

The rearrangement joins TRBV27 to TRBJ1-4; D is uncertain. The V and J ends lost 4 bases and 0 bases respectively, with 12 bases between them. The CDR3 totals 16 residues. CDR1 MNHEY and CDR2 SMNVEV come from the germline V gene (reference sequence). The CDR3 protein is CASSWGSGATNEKLFF. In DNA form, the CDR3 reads TGTGCCAGCAGTTGGGGAAGCGGTGCAACTAATGAAAAACTGTTTTTT. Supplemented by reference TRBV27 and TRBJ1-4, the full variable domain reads EAQVTQNPRYLITVTGKKLTVTCSQNMNHEYMSWYRQDPGLGLRQIYYSMNVEVTDKGDVPEGYKVSRKEKRNFPLILESPSPNQTSLYFCASSWGSGATNEKLFFGSGTQLSVL.

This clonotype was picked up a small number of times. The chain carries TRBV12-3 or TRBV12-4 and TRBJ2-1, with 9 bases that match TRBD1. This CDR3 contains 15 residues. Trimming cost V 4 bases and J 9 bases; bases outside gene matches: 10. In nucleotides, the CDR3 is TGTGCCAGCAGTTCCAAGCGGGACAGGGAGGGTGAGCAGTTCTTC. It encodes CASSSKRDREGEQFF.

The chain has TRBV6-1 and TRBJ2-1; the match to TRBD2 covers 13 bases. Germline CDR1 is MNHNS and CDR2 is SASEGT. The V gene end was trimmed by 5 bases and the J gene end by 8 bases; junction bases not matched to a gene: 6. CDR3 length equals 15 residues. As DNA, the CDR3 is TGTGCCAGCAGTCTTACTAGCGGGGGGGCCGATGAGCAGTTCTTC. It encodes CASSLTSGGADEQFF.

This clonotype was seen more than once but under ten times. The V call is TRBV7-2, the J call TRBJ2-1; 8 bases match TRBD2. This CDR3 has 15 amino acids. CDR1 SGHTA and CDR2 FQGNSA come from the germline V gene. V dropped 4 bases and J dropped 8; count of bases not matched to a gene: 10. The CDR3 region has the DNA TGTGCCAGCAGCTCGTTAGCGGGGAGTAGGGATGAGCAGTTCTTC. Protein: CASSSLAGSRDEQFF.

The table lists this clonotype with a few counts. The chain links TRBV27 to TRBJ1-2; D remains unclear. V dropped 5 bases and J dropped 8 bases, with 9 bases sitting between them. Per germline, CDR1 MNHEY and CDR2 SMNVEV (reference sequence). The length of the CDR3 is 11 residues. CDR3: CASSGVQGYTF. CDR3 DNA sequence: TGTGCCAGCAGTGGGGTTCAAGGCTACACCTTC.

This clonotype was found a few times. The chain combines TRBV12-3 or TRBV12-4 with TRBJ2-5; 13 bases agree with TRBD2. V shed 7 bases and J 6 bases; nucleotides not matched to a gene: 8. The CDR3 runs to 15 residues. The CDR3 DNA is TGTGCCAGCATCCCGGGACTAGCGGGGACAAAGACCCAGTACTTC. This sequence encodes CASIPGLAGTKTQYF.

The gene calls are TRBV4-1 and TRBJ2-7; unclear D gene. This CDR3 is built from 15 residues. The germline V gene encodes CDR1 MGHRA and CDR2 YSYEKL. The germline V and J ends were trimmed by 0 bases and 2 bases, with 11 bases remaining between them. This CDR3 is CASSQDMALAYEQYV. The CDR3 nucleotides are TGCGCCAGCAGCCAAGATATGGCGCTGGCCTACGAGCAGTACGTC.

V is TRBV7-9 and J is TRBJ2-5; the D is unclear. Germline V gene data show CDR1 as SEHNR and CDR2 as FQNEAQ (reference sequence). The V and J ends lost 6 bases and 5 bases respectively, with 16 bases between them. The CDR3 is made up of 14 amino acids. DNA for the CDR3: TGTGCCAGCAGTCGGACCGGACCGGTGGAGACCCAGTACTTC. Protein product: CASSRTGPVETQYF.

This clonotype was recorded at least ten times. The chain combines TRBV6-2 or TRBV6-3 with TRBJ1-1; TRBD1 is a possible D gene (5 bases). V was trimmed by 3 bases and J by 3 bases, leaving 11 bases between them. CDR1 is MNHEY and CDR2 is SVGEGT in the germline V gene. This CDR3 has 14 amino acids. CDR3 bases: TGTGCCAGCAGTTATGCCAGGGAGGACACTGAAGCTTTCTTT. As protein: CASSYAREDTEAFF.

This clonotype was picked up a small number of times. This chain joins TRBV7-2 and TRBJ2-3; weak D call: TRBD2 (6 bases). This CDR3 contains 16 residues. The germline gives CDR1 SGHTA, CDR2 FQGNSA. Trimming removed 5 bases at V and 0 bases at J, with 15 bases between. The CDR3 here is CASSHRLSGSTDTQYF. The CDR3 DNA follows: TGTGCCAGCAGCCATCGCCTCAGCGGGAGCACAGATACGCAGTATTTT.